One TCR beta chain is described in this entry. Antigen unknown. The sample has other DNA sequences that encode this CDR3 too. With 5 bases removed from V and 1 base from J, the gap between germline ends came to 17 bases. This CDR3 has 16 residues. CDR1 is MNHEY and CDR2 is SMNVEV in the germline V gene (reference sequence). Each fraction contributed one roughly 500,000-cell aliquot for sequencing. This sample was taken from a study of coeliac disease. Study results and caveats: Lower clonality than controls marked TRB and TRG repertoires from active celiac intraepithelial and lamina propria samples.

The protocol was immunoSEQ multiplex PCR, while the TCRdb copy is restricted to in-frame clones and leaves out a portion. The profile covers about 410 clones, with 82% appearing a single time and approximately 15% taken by the ten largest. This TCR was recovered from a human donor without celiac disease. The specimen was intraepithelial lymphocytes from the gut. The rearrangement links TRBV27 to TRBJ1-1; D possibly corresponds to TRBD1 (6 bases). The CDR3 spells CASSEHVGGANTEAFF. The CDR3 region has the DNA TGTGCCAGCAGTGAGCACGTCGGGGGGGCGAACACTGAAGCTTTCTTT.